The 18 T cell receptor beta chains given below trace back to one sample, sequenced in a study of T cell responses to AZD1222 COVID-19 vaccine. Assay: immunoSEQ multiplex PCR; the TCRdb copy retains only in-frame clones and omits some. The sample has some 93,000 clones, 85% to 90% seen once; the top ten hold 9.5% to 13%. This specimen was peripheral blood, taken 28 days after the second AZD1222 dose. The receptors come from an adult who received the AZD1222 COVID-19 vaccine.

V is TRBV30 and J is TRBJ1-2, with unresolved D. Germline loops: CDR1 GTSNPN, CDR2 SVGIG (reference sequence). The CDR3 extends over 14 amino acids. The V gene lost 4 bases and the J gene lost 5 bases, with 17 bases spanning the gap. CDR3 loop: CAWTPRGGMYGYTF. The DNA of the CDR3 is TGTGCCTGGACCCCCCGGGGAGGGATGTATGGCTACACCTTC.

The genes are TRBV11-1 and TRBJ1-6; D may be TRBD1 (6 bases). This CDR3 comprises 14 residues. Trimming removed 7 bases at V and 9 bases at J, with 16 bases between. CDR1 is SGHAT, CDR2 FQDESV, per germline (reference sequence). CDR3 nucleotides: TGTGCCAGCACCCCGGGGCAGGGGTTTTCACCCCTCCACTTT. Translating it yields CASTPGQGFSPLHF.

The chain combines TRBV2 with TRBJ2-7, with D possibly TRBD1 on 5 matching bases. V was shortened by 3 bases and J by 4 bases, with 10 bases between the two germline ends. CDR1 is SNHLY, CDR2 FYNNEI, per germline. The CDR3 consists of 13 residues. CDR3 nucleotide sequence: TGTGCCAGCAGTGAGGGGCTGGGGTACGAGCAGTACTTC. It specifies CASSEGLGYEQYF.

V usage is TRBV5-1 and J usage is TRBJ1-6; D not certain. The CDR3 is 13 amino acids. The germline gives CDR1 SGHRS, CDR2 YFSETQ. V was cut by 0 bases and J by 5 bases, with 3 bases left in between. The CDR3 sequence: CASSLGNNSPLHF. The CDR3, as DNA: TGCGCCAGCAGCTTGGGAAATAATTCACCCCTCCACTTT.

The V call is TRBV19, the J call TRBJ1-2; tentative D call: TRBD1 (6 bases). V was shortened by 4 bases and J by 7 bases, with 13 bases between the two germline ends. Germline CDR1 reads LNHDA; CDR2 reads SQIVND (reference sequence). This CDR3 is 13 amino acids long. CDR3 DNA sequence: TGTGCCAGTAGTACGGGGGACATAGTTGGCTACACCTTC. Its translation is CASSTGDIVGYTF.

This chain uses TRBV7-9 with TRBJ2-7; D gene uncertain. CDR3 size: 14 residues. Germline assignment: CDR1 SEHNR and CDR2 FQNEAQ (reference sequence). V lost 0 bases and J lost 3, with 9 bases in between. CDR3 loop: CASSLAGKSYEQYF. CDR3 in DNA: TGTGCCAGCAGCTTAGCAGGGAAAAGCTACGAGCAGTACTTC.

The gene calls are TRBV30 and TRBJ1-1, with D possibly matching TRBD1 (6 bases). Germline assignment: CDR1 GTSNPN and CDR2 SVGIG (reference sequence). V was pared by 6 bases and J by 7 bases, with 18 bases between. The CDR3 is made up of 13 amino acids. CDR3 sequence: CACVGALRGEAFF. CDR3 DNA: TGTGCCTGCGTGGGGGCCCTGAGGGGTGAAGCTTTCTTT.

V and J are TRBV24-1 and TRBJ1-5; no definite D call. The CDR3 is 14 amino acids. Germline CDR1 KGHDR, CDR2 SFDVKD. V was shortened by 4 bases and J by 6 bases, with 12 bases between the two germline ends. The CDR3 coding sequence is TGTGCCACCAGTGAACACCGAGACGGTCAGCCCCAGCATTTT. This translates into CATSEHRDGQPQHF.

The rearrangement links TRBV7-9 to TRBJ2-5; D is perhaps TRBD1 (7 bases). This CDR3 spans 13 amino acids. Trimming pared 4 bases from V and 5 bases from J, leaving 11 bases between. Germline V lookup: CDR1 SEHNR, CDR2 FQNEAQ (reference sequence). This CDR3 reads CASSSSGGETQYF. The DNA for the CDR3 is TGTGCCAGCAGCTCCTCAGGGGGGGAGACCCAGTACTTC.

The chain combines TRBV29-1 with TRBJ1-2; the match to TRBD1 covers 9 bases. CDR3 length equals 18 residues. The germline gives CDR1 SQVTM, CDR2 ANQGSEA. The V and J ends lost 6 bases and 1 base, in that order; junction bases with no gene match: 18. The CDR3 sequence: CSVAPHAGQGLINYGYTF. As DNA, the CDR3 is TGCAGCGTCGCACCCCACGCGGGACAGGGTCTTATTAACTATGGCTACACCTTC.

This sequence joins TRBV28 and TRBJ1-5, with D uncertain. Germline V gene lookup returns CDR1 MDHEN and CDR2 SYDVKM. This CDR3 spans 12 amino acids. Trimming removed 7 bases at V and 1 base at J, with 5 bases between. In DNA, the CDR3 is TGTGCCAGCACCCGAAGCAATCAGCCCCAGCATTTT. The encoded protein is CASTRSNQPQHF. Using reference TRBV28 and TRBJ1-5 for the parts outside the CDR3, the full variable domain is DVKVTQSSRYLVKRTGEKVFLECVQDMDHENMFWYRQDPGLGLRLIYFSYDVKMKEKGDIPEGYSVSREKKERFSLILESASTNQTSMYLCASTRSNQPQHFGDGTRLSIL.

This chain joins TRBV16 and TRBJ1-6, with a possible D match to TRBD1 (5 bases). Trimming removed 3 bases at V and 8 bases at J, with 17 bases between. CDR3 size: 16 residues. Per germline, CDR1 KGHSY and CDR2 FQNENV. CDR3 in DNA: TGTGCCAGCAGCCACGTTCAGGGTGTCGGCGATTCACCCCTCCACTTT. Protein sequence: CASSHVQGVGDSPLHF.

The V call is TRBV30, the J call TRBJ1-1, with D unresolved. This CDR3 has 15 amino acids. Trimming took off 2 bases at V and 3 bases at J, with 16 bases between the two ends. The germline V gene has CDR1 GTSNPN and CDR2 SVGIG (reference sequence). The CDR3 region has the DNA TGTGCCTGGAGTCGGATGAGATTCCAAGACACTGAAGCTTTCTTT. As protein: CAWSRMRFQDTEAFF. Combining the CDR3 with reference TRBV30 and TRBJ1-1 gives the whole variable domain SQTIHQWPATLVQPVGSPLSLECTVEGTSNPNLYWYRQAAGRGLQLLFYSVGIGQISSEVPQNLSASRPQDRQFILSSKKLLLSDSGFYLCAWSRMRFQDTEAFFGQGTRLTVV.

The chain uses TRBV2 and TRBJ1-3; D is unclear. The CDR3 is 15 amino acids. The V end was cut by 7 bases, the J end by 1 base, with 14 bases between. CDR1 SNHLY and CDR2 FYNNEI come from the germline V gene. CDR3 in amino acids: CASTKVGISGNTIYF. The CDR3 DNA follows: TGTGCCAGCACCAAAGTGGGGATTTCTGGAAACACCATATATTTT.

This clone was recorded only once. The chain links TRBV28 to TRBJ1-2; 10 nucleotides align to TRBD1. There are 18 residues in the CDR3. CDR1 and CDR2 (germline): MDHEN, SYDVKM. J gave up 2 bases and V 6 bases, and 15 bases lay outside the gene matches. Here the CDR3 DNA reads TGTGCCAGCAGAGCAGGGGCCGGGACAGGGGAAGAGAACTATGGCTACACCTTC. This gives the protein CASRAGAGTGEENYGYTF.

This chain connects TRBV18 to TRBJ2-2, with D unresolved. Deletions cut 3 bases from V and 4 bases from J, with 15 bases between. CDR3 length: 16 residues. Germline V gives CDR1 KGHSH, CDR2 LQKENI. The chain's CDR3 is CASSPAGGRRTGELFF. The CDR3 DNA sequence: TGTGCCAGCTCACCGGCCGGTGGGCGGCGCACCGGGGAGCTGTTTTTT.

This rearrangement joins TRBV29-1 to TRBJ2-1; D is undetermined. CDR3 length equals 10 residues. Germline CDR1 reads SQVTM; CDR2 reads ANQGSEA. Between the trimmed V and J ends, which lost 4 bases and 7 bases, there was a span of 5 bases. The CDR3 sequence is CSVVVNEQFF. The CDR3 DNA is TGCAGCGTTGTGGTTAATGAGCAGTTCTTC.

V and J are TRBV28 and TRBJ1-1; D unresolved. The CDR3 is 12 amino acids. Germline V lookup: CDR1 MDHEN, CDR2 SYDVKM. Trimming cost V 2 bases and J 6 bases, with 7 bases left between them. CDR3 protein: CASSLTRAEAFF. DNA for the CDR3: TGTGCCAGCAGTTTAACCAGAGCTGAAGCTTTCTTT.